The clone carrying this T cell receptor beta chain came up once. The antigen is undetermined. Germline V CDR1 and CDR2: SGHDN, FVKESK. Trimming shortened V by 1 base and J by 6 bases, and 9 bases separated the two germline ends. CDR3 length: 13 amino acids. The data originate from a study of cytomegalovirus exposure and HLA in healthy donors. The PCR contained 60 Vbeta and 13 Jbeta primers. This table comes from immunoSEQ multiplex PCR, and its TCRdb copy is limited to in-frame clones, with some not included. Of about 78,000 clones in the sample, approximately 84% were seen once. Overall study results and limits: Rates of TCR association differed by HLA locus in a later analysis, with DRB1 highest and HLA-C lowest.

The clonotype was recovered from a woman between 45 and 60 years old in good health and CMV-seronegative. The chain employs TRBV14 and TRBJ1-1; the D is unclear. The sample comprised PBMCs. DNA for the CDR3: TGTGCCAGCAGCCAAGGCAGGCCGTCTGAAGCTTTCTTT. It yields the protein CASSQGRPSEAFF.